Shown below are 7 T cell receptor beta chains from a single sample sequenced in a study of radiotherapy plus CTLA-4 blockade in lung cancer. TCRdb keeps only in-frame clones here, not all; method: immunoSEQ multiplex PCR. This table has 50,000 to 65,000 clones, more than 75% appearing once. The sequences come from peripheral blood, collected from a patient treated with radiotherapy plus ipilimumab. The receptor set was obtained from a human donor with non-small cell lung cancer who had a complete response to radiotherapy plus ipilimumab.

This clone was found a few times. The CDR3 sequence: CASSFGLVSELFF. The CDR3 DNA reads as TGTGCCAGCAGCTTTGGACTAGTCTCGGAGCTGTTTTTT. This chain uses TRBV7-8 with TRBJ2-2; 7 positions agree with TRBD2. This CDR3 spans 13 amino acids. Germline CDR1 and CDR2: SGHVS and FQNEAQ. The V gene end was trimmed by 3 bases and the J gene end by 10 bases; junction bases not matched to a gene: 5.

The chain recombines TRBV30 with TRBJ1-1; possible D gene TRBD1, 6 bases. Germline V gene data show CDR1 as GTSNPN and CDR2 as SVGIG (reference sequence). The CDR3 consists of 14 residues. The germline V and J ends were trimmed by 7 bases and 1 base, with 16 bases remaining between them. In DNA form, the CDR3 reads TGTGCCTCCCCTCCAAGGGGGAAGAACACTGAAGCTTTCTTT. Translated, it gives CASPPRGKNTEAFF.

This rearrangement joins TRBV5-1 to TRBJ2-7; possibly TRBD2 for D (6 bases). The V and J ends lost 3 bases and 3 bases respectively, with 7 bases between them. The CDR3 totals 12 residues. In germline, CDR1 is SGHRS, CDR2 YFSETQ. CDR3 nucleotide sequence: TGCGCCAGCAGCTCGGACTACTACGAGCAGTACTTC. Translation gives CASSSDYYEQYF.

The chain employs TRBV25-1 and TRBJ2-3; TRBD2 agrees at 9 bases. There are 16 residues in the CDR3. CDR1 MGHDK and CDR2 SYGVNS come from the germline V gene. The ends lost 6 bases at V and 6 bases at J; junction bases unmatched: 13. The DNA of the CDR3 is TGTGCCAGCAGGGACGATGGCGGGAGGGCCTTGGATACGCAGTATTTT. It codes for CASRDDGGRALDTQYF.

CDR3 nucleotides: TGCAGCGTGCCTAGCGACAGGGCTACCGGGGAGCTGTTTTTT. Translation: CSVPSDRATGELFF. This chain joins TRBV29-1 and TRBJ2-2; a possible D gene is TRBD1 (7 bases). V gave up 6 bases and J gave up 5 bases, with 16 bases separating them. The CDR3 is 14 residues long. Germline CDR1 and CDR2: SQVTM and ANQGSEA.

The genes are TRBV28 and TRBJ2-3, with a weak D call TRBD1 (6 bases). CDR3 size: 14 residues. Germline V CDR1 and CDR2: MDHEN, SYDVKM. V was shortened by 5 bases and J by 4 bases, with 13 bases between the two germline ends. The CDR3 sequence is CASSPTGSADTQYF. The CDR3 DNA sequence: TGTGCCAGCAGTCCAACAGGGTCCGCAGATACGCAGTATTTT.

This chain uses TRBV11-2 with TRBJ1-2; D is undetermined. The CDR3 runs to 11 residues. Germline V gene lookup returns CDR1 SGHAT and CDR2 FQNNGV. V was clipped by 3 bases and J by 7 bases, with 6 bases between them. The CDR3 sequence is CASSLAFGYTF. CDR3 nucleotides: TGTGCCAGCAGCTTGGCATTTGGCTACACCTTC.